The 30 T cell receptor beta chains presented below share a single source sample, sequenced in a study of T cells in Graves' hyperthyroidism and ophthalmopathy. Template material for amplifying TCR beta CDR3 regions consisted of RNA transcripts. The TCR CDR3 first-round RT-PCR relied on the HTBI primer set. One entry per CDR3 protein, called by TCRdb with MiXCR from the multiplex PCR reads. This sample has about 610,000 distinct CDR3 sequences, with about 45% found just once. Material: peripheral blood or thyroid tissue (not recorded which). These receptors all come from a woman aged 18 to 35 with Graves' hyperthyroidism.

V gene TRBV15 combines with J gene TRBJ2-7; D possibly uses TRBD1 or TRBD2 (5 bases each). The V end was cut by 4 bases, the J end by 2 bases, with 15 bases between. There are 15 residues in the CDR3. CDR1 and CDR2 (germline): LNHNV, YYDKDF (reference sequence). The CDR3 region has the DNA TGTGCCACCAGCACCCTGGGGACCGGTCCCTACGAGCAGTACTTC. This sequence encodes CATSTLGTGPYEQYF.

J is TRBJ2-5 and V is TRBV5-1; 9 nucleotides agree with TRBD2. V was clipped by 1 base and J by 5 bases; unmatched bases: 9. Germline V gene data show CDR1 as SGHRS and CDR2 as YFSETQ. The CDR3 length is 16 residues. The CDR3 is CASSLNPAGGTETQYF. Here the CDR3 DNA reads TGCGCCAGCAGCTTGAATCCAGCGGGAGGAACTGAGACCCAGTACTTC.

This clonotype has at least ten counts. The CDR3: CASSLTSGLDYEQYF. CDR3 in DNA: TGTGCCAGCAGCTTAACTAGCGGTCTAGACTACGAGCAGTACTTC. The chain combines TRBV7-3 with TRBJ2-7, with D tentatively TRBD2 (6 bases). V gave up 0 bases and J gave up 3 bases, with 12 bases separating them. This CDR3 spans 15 amino acids. The germline CDR1 and CDR2 sequences are SGHTA and FQGTGA.

In this sample, this clonotype turned up many times. The chain links TRBV6-5 to TRBJ2-5; D call uncertain. Trimming took off 4 bases at V and 5 bases at J, with 5 bases between the two ends. Germline V gives CDR1 MNHEY, CDR2 SVGAGI. The CDR3 runs to 11 residues. The DNA of the CDR3 is TGTGCCAGCAGTTTCGCGGAGACCCAGTACTTC. Translating gives CASSFAETQYF.

The chain combines TRBV5-1 with TRBJ2-3; D might be TRBD2 (5 bases). In germline, CDR1 is SGHRS, CDR2 YFSETQ. With 1 base removed from V and 3 bases from J, the gap between germline ends came to 9 bases. The CDR3 has 14 amino acids. CDR3 loop: CASSLSSGTDTQYF. In DNA, the CDR3 is TGCGCCAGCAGCTTGTCCAGCGGAACAGATACGCAGTATTTT.

This chain uses TRBV7-6 with TRBJ1-6, with 7 bases that match TRBD1. The V gene's germline CDR1 is SGHVS and CDR2 FNYEAQ. Trimming took 4 bases from V and 2 from J; bases not matched to a gene: 5. The CDR3 spans 16 residues. The CDR3 reads CASSSKTGPYNSPLHF. CDR3 DNA: TGTGCCAGCAGCTCCAAGACAGGGCCCTATAATTCACCCCTCCACTTT.

This clonotype was counted many times. The genes are TRBV6-1 and TRBJ1-1, with D possibly TRBD1 on 6 matching bases. V lost 5 bases and J 0 bases, leaving 10 bases between the germline ends. This CDR3 region has 14 residues. The V gene's germline CDR1 is MNHNS and CDR2 SASEGT. CDR3 protein: CASSWGTMNTEAFF. Written as DNA, the CDR3 is TGTGCCAGCAGTTGGGGGACAATGAACACTGAAGCTTTCTTT.

This clonotype was counted at least ten times. The V and J genes are TRBV20-1 and TRBJ2-7; 10 bases fit TRBD2. The CDR3 totals 18 residues. Germline V gene lookup returns CDR1 DFQATT and CDR2 SNEGSKA (reference sequence). Losses at the gene ends were 0 bases for V and 0 bases for J; bases not matched to a gene: 11. The CDR3 reads CSARDPLAGVPVSYEQYF. As DNA, the CDR3 is TGCAGTGCTAGAGACCCCCTAGCGGGAGTACCCGTCTCCTACGAGCAGTACTTC.

The chain combines TRBV20-1 with TRBJ2-1; D ambiguous. The CDR3 runs 13 residues. Germline values: CDR1 DFQATT, CDR2 SNEGSKA (reference sequence). V was trimmed by 3 bases and J by 7 bases, leaving 13 bases between them. CDR3 loop: CSASGTLGNEQFF. Written as DNA, the CDR3 is TGCAGTGCTAGCGGAACCCTTGGGAATGAGCAGTTCTTC.

The gene calls are TRBV4-2 and TRBJ2-7; TRBD1 aligns across 7 bases. The J segment lost 7 bases and the V segment lost 4 bases, leaving 13 bases of the junction unmatched. This CDR3 region has 15 residues. Germline V CDR1 and CDR2: LGHNA, YNFKEQ. In DNA, the CDR3 is TGTGCCAGCAGCCCTGACAGGGCTTACTTTTGGGAGCAGTACTTC. Translating it yields CASSPDRAYFWEQYF.

This clonotype has a handful of counts. The chain couples TRBV20-1 to TRBJ2-3, with D perhaps being TRBD1 or TRBD2 (6 bases each). The CDR3 runs 13 residues. V gave up 6 bases and J gave up 1 base, with 11 bases separating them. Germline CDR1 DFQATT, CDR2 SNEGSKA (reference sequence). As DNA, the CDR3 is TGCAGTGCGAGGGGGGCGGGCACAGATACGCAGTATTTT. Residues: CSARGAGTDTQYF.

This clonotype was seen at least ten times. The chain couples TRBV20-1 to TRBJ1-5; D gene uncertain. Germline V gene data show CDR1 as DFQATT and CDR2 as SNEGSKA (reference sequence). V lost 5 bases and J 2 bases, leaving 13 bases between the germline ends. This CDR3 has 14 residues. The CDR3 nucleotides read TGCAGTGCTCTGCAGATGAGCGGCAATCAGCCCCAGCATTTT. Its translation: CSALQMSGNQPQHF.

This clonotype was detected only a few times. The gene calls are TRBV2 and TRBJ1-5; 10 bases match TRBD1. CDR1 and CDR2 from the germline V gene are SNHLY and FYNNEI. The CDR3 runs to 15 residues. The trim removed 5 bases at V and 7 bases at J, leaving 8 bases unmatched. Written as DNA, the CDR3 is TGTGCCAGCAGTTTCTCGACAGGGGGCGACCAGCCCCAGCATTTT. Its protein product is CASSFSTGGDQPQHF.

The chain employs TRBV7-2 and TRBJ2-3; D gene uncertain. CDR3 size: 15 residues. The germline V and J ends were trimmed by 4 bases and 2 bases, with 13 bases remaining between them. In germline, CDR1 is SGHTA, CDR2 FQGNSA. CDR3 loop: CASSYSLRPTDTQYF. The CDR3 DNA follows: TGTGCCAGCAGCTATTCCCTAAGACCCACAGATACGCAGTATTTT.

Points on this clonotype: A much larger clone differs by one base, so this may be a read error. The gene calls are TRBV4-1 and TRBJ2-2; 9 positions agree with TRBD2. In germline, CDR1 is MGHRA, CDR2 YSYEKL. V lost 0 bases, J lost 6 bases, and 8 bases stayed unmatched. CDR3 length: 17 residues. CDR3 sequence (DNA): TGCGCCAGCAGCCAAGATTTGGTAGCGGGAGCGTCCGGGGAGCTGTTTTTT. It specifies CASSQDLVAGASGELFF.

This clonotype was detected many times. The V and J genes are TRBV4-1 and TRBJ1-6; D is undetermined. The CDR3 sequence is 12 residues long. CDR1 and CDR2 from the germline V gene are MGHRA and YSYEKL. V lost 0 bases and J lost 14, with 8 bases in between. CDR3 nucleotide sequence: TGCGCCAGCAGCCAAGATTGGGCCGCCCTCCACTTT. It is translated as CASSQDWAALHF.

This clonotype came up many times. This sequence joins TRBV24-1 and TRBJ1-5, with D hard to call. Trimming shortened V by 2 bases and J by 3 bases, and 7 bases separated the two germline ends. Germline V gene sequence: CDR1 KGHDR, CDR2 SFDVKD. CDR3 size: 14 residues. The CDR3 region is CATSDSSSNQPQHF. Written as DNA, the CDR3 is TGTGCCACCAGTGATTCCAGCTCCAATCAGCCCCAGCATTTT.

This clonotype appeared many times. The chain employs TRBV2 and TRBJ1-2, with D unclear. Deletions cut 7 bases from V and 2 bases from J, with 11 bases between. CDR1 is SNHLY and CDR2 is FYNNEI in the germline V gene. The CDR3 has 13 amino acids. In DNA, the CDR3 is TGTGCCAGCAAAAATGAGATGAACTATGGCTACACCTTC. It yields the protein CASKNEMNYGYTF.

This clonotype was detected only a few times. The chain couples TRBV6-4 to TRBJ1-4, with D possibly matching TRBD1 (6 bases). CDR1 and CDR2 from the germline V gene are MRHNA and SNTAGT. Trimming cost V 3 bases and J 11 bases, with 19 bases left between them. This CDR3 spans 15 amino acids. CDR3 sequence reads: CASSEEGGRFRKLFF. CDR3 in DNA: TGTGCCAGCAGTGAAGAGGGGGGAAGATTCAGGAAACTGTTTTTT.

Many counts were recorded for this clonotype. The junction departs from germline at one end; a sequencing error may be responsible. CDR3 bases: TGTGCCAGCAGTGAAGGGAGCGGGGCCACAACCTGGAGGGACTTC. Protein product: CASSEGSGATTWRDF. The V call is TRBV2, the J call TRBJ2-7, with 7 bases aligning to TRBD2. This CDR3 is 15 amino acids long. Per germline, CDR1 SNHLY and CDR2 FYNNEI.

This clonotype was observed a handful of times. This chain connects TRBV7-2 to TRBJ2-7, with TRBD1 identical over 9 bases. Germline CDR1 and CDR2: SGHTA and FQGNSA. This CDR3 region has 15 residues. Trimming took 5 bases from V and 4 from J; bases not matched to a gene: 9. Written as DNA, the CDR3 is TGTGCCAGCAGCCAAGCGCCGGGACAGGGATACGAGCAGTACTTC. Its translation: CASSQAPGQGYEQYF.

V and J are TRBV2 and TRBJ1-6; maybe TRBD1 (6 bases). V lost 6 bases and J 13 bases, leaving 13 bases between the germline ends. This CDR3 is built from 12 residues. Per the germline V gene, CDR1 is SNHLY and CDR2 is FYNNEI. This CDR3 reads CASRRGGSPLHF. CDR3 DNA sequence: TGTGCCAGCAGGAGGGGGGGATCCCCCCTCCACTTT. Supplemented by reference TRBV2 and TRBJ1-6, the full variable domain reads EPEVTQTPSHQVTQMGQEVILRCVPISNHLYFYWYRQILGQKVEFLVSFYNNEISEKSEIFDDQFSVERPDGSNFTLKIRSTKLEDSAMYFCASRRGGSPLHFGNGTRLTVT.

The CDR3 region has the DNA TGTGCCAGCAGCCCCGGGCGGGGCCCCTACGAGCAGTACTTC. It codes for CASSPGRGPYEQYF. The chain has TRBV7-2 and TRBJ2-7; tentatively, D is TRBD2 (6 bases). Germline V gene sequence: CDR1 SGHTA, CDR2 FQGNSA. This CDR3 comprises 14 residues. The V end lost 5 bases, the J end lost 2 bases, and 13 bases lay between the germline ends.

The chain links TRBV10-3 to TRBJ1-2; TRBD1 matches 10 bases. The CDR3 covers 16 residues. V lost 7 bases to trimming and J lost 8 bases; unmatched junction nucleotides: 16. The germline gives CDR1 ENHRY, CDR2 SYGVKD. The CDR3 loop is CAITETGTGADWGYTF. The CDR3 nucleotides are TGTGCCATCACCGAAACCGGGACAGGGGCCGATTGGGGCTACACCTTC.

This clonotype showed up many times. The chain couples TRBV6-6 to TRBJ1-1, with 7 bases identical to TRBD1. This CDR3 contains 13 residues. The J segment lost 4 bases and the V segment lost 6 bases, leaving 5 bases of the junction unmatched. Germline V gene lookup returns CDR1 MNHNY and CDR2 SVGAGI (reference sequence). CDR3: CASSQTGVTEAFF. For the CDR3, the DNA is TGTGCCAGCAGCCAAACAGGGGTCACTGAAGCTTTCTTT.

This chain uses TRBV20-1 with TRBJ1-2; 11 bases match TRBD1. The CDR3 runs 13 residues. Germline V gene data show CDR1 as DFQATT and CDR2 as SNEGSKA (reference sequence). The J segment lost 8 bases and the V segment lost 6 bases, leaving 8 bases of the junction unmatched. CDR3 nucleotides: TGCAGTGCCCCCAGGAGGACAGGGGGCGGCTACACCTTC. It specifies CSAPRRTGGGYTF.

This clonotype was counted only a few times. The chain combines TRBV19 with TRBJ1-4, with D unresolved. V was shortened by 6 bases and J by 1 base, with 6 bases between the two germline ends. Germline V lookup: CDR1 LNHDA, CDR2 SQIVND (reference sequence). The CDR3 is 13 amino acids. The CDR3 sequence: CASRTRTNEKLFF. In DNA, the CDR3 is TGTGCCAGTAGGACACGAACTAATGAAAAACTGTTTTTT.

V gene TRBV2 combines with J gene TRBJ1-2; weak D call: TRBD1 (6 bases). Germline loops: CDR1 SNHLY, CDR2 FYNNEI. Trimming stripped 6 bases from V and 8 bases from J, with 16 bases between. CDR3 length equals 13 residues. CDR3 nucleotides: TGTGCCAGCAGGGAAACGGGACAACGGGGCTACACCTTC. Translation gives CASRETGQRGYTF.

J is TRBJ1-2 and V is TRBV24-1; no firm D call. The CDR3 sequence is 13 residues long. Germline CDR1 KGHDR, CDR2 SFDVKD. Trimming removed 2 bases at V and 8 bases at J, with 11 bases between. The CDR3 DNA follows: TGTGCCACCAGTGATTATGGGGATCCGGGCTACACCTTC. Residues: CATSDYGDPGYTF.

Ten or more counts support this clonotype. The V call is TRBV20-1, the J call TRBJ2-7, with D hard to call. CDR1 and CDR2 (germline): DFQATT, SNEGSKA (reference sequence). V was shortened by 2 bases and J by 6 bases, with 11 bases between the two germline ends. The CDR3 sequence is 12 residues long. The CDR3 nucleotides are TGCAGTGCTAGAAAGGACGTTGGCGAGCAGTACTTC. This codes for CSARKDVGEQYF.